The 21 T cell receptor beta chains below come from one sample, sequenced in a study of blood T cell repertoires in COVID-19. Profiled with immunoSEQ multiplex PCR; TCRdb holds only in-frame clones, not every one. The sample has hundreds of thousands of clones; more than 70% are singletons. Sequenced input: peripheral blood. The receptor source for this set is a woman aged 60-70 years with COVID-19, enrolled during active disease.

This clone was seen more than once but under ten times. The chain is built from TRBV7-9 and TRBJ1-1; D call uncertain. CDR3 length: 13 amino acids. Germline CDR1 SEHNR, CDR2 FQNEAQ (reference sequence). V was trimmed by 3 bases and J by 5 bases, leaving 10 bases between them. CDR3 sequence reads: CASSFFGGTEAFF. CDR3 nucleotide sequence: TGTGCCAGCAGCTTTTTTGGCGGAACTGAAGCTTTCTTT.

CDR3 bases: TGTGCCAGCAGTACAGGGTTTCACACTGAAGCTTTCTTT. This translates into CASSTGFHTEAFF. V and J are TRBV7-2 and TRBJ1-1; a possible D gene is TRBD1 (6 bases). Trimming pared 6 bases from V and 3 bases from J, leaving 11 bases between. Germline CDR1 and CDR2: SGHTA and FQGNSA. This CDR3 is built from 13 residues.

The DNA of the CDR3 is TGTGCCAGCAGTTACTACATATCGACTTCCTACGAGCAGTACTTC. Its translation: CASSYYISTSYEQYF. This sequence joins TRBV6-5 and TRBJ2-7; the D is unclear. Per the germline V gene, CDR1 is MNHEY and CDR2 is SVGAGI. The CDR3 is 15 amino acids. The ends were cut back, 1 base at V and 1 base at J, with 11 bases in the middle.

Turning to this clone: Other nucleotide sequences from this sample produce the same CDR3. The chain links TRBV5-1 to TRBJ1-4; D ambiguous. From germline, CDR1 is SGHRS and CDR2 YFSETQ. CDR3 length equals 16 residues. Trimming removed 2 bases at V and 0 bases at J, with 11 bases between. Here the CDR3 DNA reads TGCGCCAGCAGCTTAGGGAGTGGGGCAACTAATGAAAAACTGTTTTTT. Encoded protein: CASSLGSGATNEKLFF. Using reference TRBV5-1 and TRBJ1-4 for the parts outside the CDR3, the full variable domain is KAGVTQTPRYLIKTRGQQVTLSCSPISGHRSVSWYQQTPGQGLQFLFEYFSETQRNKGNFPGRFSGRQFSNSRSEMNVSTLELGDSALYLCASSLGSGATNEKLFFGSGTQLSVL.

The chain has TRBV7-8 and TRBJ2-1, with 11 nucleotides matching TRBD2. This CDR3 is 21 amino acids long. The germline CDR1 and CDR2 sequences are SGHVS and FQNEAQ. V lost 5 bases, J lost 6 bases, and 24 bases stayed unmatched. The CDR3 DNA is TGTGCCAGCAGCCCCGAAGGGTCTAGCGGGGGGCCAACCCCAAGAGCCAATGAGCAGTTCTTC. Its protein product is CASSPEGSSGGPTPRANEQFF.

The table lists this clone with a few counts. CDR3 loop: CASDRAGNTIYF. CDR3 sequence (DNA): TGTGCCAGCGACAGGGCTGGAAACACCATATATTTT. V and J are TRBV12-3 or TRBV12-4 and TRBJ1-3, with 7 bases matching TRBD1. The V gene end was trimmed by 8 bases and the J gene end by 2 bases; junction bases not matched to a gene: 0. The CDR3 runs to 12 residues.

DNA of the CDR3: TGTGCCAGCAGCTTGGGGGACAGGGACTACGAGCAGTACTTC. This codes for CASSLGDRDYEQYF. The genes are TRBV5-6 and TRBJ2-7; 9 bases fit TRBD1. This CDR3 is 14 amino acids long. CDR1 is SGHDT and CDR2 is YYEEEE in the germline V gene. V shed 0 bases, J shed 3 bases, and the junction held 1 base outside the gene matches.

The genes are TRBV2 and TRBJ1-4, with a tentative D call TRBD1 (5 bases). CDR1 and CDR2 from the germline V gene are SNHLY and FYNNEI. This CDR3 region has 14 residues. The germline V and J ends were trimmed by 5 bases and 2 bases, with 9 bases remaining between them. The CDR3, as DNA: TGTGCCAGCAGTTGGACAAGTACTAATGAAAAACTGTTTTTT. Protein product: CASSWTSTNEKLFF.

This chain links TRBV7-2 with TRBJ2-3; 7 positions match TRBD1. With 10 bases clipped from V and 3 bases from J, the junction kept 13 bases outside the gene matches. Germline V lookup: CDR1 SGHTA, CDR2 FQGNSA. CDR3 length: 15 residues. The CDR3 region is CATKSRTGWTDTQYF. DNA for the CDR3: TGTGCCACCAAAAGTAGGACAGGCTGGACAGATACGCAGTATTTT.

V usage is TRBV24-1 and J usage is TRBJ1-5; D gene unclear. Trimming pared 2 bases from V and 2 bases from J, leaving 9 bases between. Germline assignment: CDR1 KGHDR and CDR2 SFDVKD. The CDR3 runs to 15 residues. CDR3 in DNA: TGTGCCACCAGTGATTCCCCGCGCGGCAATCAGCCCCAGCATTTT. Translated: CATSDSPRGNQPQHF.

The V call is TRBV4-1, the J call TRBJ2-3; D is unclear. CDR1 MGHRA and CDR2 YSYEKL come from the germline V gene. Trimming shortened V by 1 base and J by 0 bases, and 11 bases separated the two germline ends. The CDR3 runs 16 residues. This chain's CDR3 is CASSQVNLVSTDTQYF. CDR3 DNA: TGCGCCAGCAGCCAAGTCAACTTAGTGAGCACAGATACGCAGTATTTT.

This chain joins TRBV13 and TRBJ1-2, with D possibly matching TRBD1 (5 bases). CDR3 length: 19 amino acids. Germline CDR1 PRHDT, CDR2 FYEKMQ (reference sequence). V was cut by 5 bases and J by 5 bases, with 30 bases left in between. CDR3 region: CASSQGISTGTIIGYGYTF. In nucleotides, the CDR3 is TGTGCCAGCAGCCAAGGTATATCGACCGGGACTATTATAGGGTATGGCTACACCTTC.

In its sample, this clone was seen once. The V call is TRBV7-2, the J call TRBJ2-3; possible D gene TRBD2, 6 bases. The CDR3 loop spans 14 amino acids. V lost 4 bases and J 3 bases, leaving 11 bases between the germline ends. Germline CDR1 SGHTA, CDR2 FQGNSA. The CDR3 nucleotides are TGTGCCAGCAGCTCCCCTGGGGGGACAGATACGCAGTATTTT. Its protein product is CASSSPGGTDTQYF. The full variable domain, in which reference TRBV7-2 and TRBJ2-3 provide the parts outside the CDR3, is GAGVSQSPSNKVTEKGKDVELRCDPISGHTALYWYRQSLGQGLEFLIYFQGNSAPDKSGLPSDRFSAERTGGSVSTLTIQRTQQEDSAVYLCASSSPGGTDTQYFGPGTRLTVL.

The rearrangement uses TRBV3-1 (or the pseudogene TRBV3-2) and TRBJ2-5; 9 bases align to TRBD1. With 4 bases clipped from V and 5 bases from J, the junction kept 14 bases outside the gene matches. CDR3 size: 17 residues. Germline V gene lookup returns CDR1 LGHDT and CDR2 YNNKEL (reference sequence). The CDR3 nucleotides are TGTGCCAGCAGCCCGACGCTCTCACAGGGGGCGTATGAGACCCAGTACTTC. This encodes CASSPTLSQGAYETQYF.

The CDR3 nucleotides are TGTGCCAGTAGTATGCTAGCGGGGGGGAGCACAGATACGCAGTATTTT. This translates into CASSMLAGGSTDTQYF. The V gene is TRBV19, the J gene TRBJ2-3; TRBD2 matches at 12 bases. V dropped 3 bases and J dropped 0; count of bases not matched to a gene: 1. The CDR3 consists of 16 residues. Germline CDR1 and CDR2: LNHDA and SQIVND (reference sequence).

The J gene is TRBJ2-2, the V gene TRBV4-1; D gene unclear. The CDR3 is 14 residues long. The germline CDR1 and CDR2 sequences are MGHRA and YSYEKL. Trimming took 2 bases from V and 8 from J, leaving 12 bases between them. The CDR3 sequence: CASSQMSTRGELFF. In DNA form, the CDR3 reads TGCGCCAGCAGCCAAATGTCCACGAGGGGGGAGCTGTTTTTT.

V usage is TRBV2 and J usage is TRBJ1-6, with TRBD1 as a possible D gene (5 bases). The V gene's germline CDR1 is SNHLY and CDR2 FYNNEI. Trimming removed 8 bases at V and 5 bases at J, with 7 bases between. The CDR3 is made up of 12 amino acids. The CDR3 is CASRQHNSPLHF. The CDR3 DNA reads TGTGCCAGCCGACAGCATAATTCACCCCTCCACTTT.

This rearrangement joins TRBV5-1 to TRBJ2-5, with no clear D. The CDR3 length is 12 residues. Germline V gives CDR1 SGHRS, CDR2 YFSETQ. The germline V and J ends were trimmed by 0 bases and 4 bases, with 4 bases remaining between them. CDR3 nucleotide sequence: TGCGCCAGCAGCTTGGGTATAGAGACCCAGTACTTC. It yields the protein CASSLGIETQYF.

The chain carries TRBV7-3 and TRBJ2-7; TRBD2 matches at 11 bases. The junction had 0 bases not matched to a gene; V was cut back by 3 bases and J by 2 bases. CDR3 length: 14 residues. The germline gives CDR1 SGHTA, CDR2 FQGTGA. The CDR3 reads CASSFSGGAYEQYF. CDR3 bases: TGTGCCAGCAGCTTTAGCGGGGGGGCCTACGAGCAGTACTTC.

For the CDR3, the DNA is TGTGCCAGCAGCACCAGGGGGGCCTTAGAAGCTTTCTTT. This gives the protein CASSTRGALEAFF. The V gene is TRBV6-5, the J gene TRBJ1-1; TRBD1 agrees at 7 bases. Germline V CDR1 and CDR2: MNHEY, SVGAGI. V lost 6 bases, J lost 8 bases, and 9 bases stayed unmatched. The CDR3 consists of 13 residues.

CDR3 loop: CASKNGGAKETQYF. DNA for the CDR3: TGTGCCAGCAAAAACGGGGGGGCGAAAGAGACCCAGTACTTC. J is TRBJ2-5 and V is TRBV7-8; the match to TRBD2 covers 8 bases. The J segment lost 3 bases and the V segment lost 7 bases, leaving 7 bases of the junction unmatched. There are 14 residues in the CDR3. Germline-derived CDR1 and CDR2 are SGHVS and FQNEAQ.